Following are 14 T cell receptor beta chains from one sample sequenced in a study of blood T cell repertoires in COVID-19. Using immunoSEQ multiplex PCR, the repertoire was profiled, and TCRdb retains in-frame clones only, with some absent. Of approximately 280,000 clones in the sample, about 93% were seen once. Material: peripheral blood. These TCRs come from a woman in her twenties or thirties with COVID-19, enrolled during active disease.

This sequence joins TRBV27 and TRBJ1-5; TRBD1 might be the D (6 bases). The CDR3 has 18 residues. The V gene's germline CDR1 is MNHEY and CDR2 SMNVEV (reference sequence). Trimming removed 2 bases at V and 0 bases at J, with 17 bases between. The DNA for the CDR3 is TGTGCCAGCAGTTTAACCCGAGGACAGCCGTATAGCAATCAGCCCCAGCATTTT. Translated, it gives CASSLTRGQPYSNQPQHF.

The chain carries TRBV9 and TRBJ1-2; 8 bases are a match to TRBD1. The germline V gene has CDR1 SGDLS and CDR2 YYNGEE. J gave up 4 bases and V 4 bases, and 12 bases lay outside the gene matches. The CDR3 spans 16 residues. The CDR3 region has the DNA TGTGCCAGCAGCCCAACCCCGGACAGGGATGTCTATGGCTACACCTTC. This gives the protein CASSPTPDRDVYGYTF.

This chain links TRBV27 with TRBJ2-3, with 8 nucleotides matching TRBD2. CDR1 is MNHEY and CDR2 is SMNVEV in the germline V gene (reference sequence). V lost 6 bases to trimming and J lost 0 bases; unmatched junction nucleotides: 5. The CDR3 extends over 15 amino acids. Written as DNA, the CDR3 is TGTGCCAGCAGGCTAGCGGGCGCTAGCACAGATACGCAGTATTTT. Encoded protein: CASRLAGASTDTQYF.

The V call is TRBV7-9, the J call TRBJ2-1; 8 bases align to TRBD1. Germline CDR1 is SEHNR and CDR2 is FQNEAQ (reference sequence). CDR3 size: 17 residues. The junction had 9 bases not matched to a gene; V was cut back by 1 base and J by 4 bases. CDR3 in DNA: TGTGCCAGCAGCTTAGACCTGACAGGGGATTTTTACAATGAGCAGTTCTTC. Translated, it gives CASSLDLTGDFYNEQFF.

About this clone itself: This sample includes further DNA sequences coding for the same CDR3. The rearrangement links TRBV9 to TRBJ2-7, with 11 bases identical to TRBD2. V was clipped by 0 bases and J by 4 bases; unmatched bases: 3. From germline, CDR1 is SGDLS and CDR2 YYNGEE. This CDR3 has 15 residues. The CDR3 region is CASSVGVAGGYEQYF. CDR3 DNA sequence: TGTGCCAGCAGCGTAGGGGTAGCGGGAGGGTACGAGCAGTACTTC.

The chain is built from TRBV7-2 and TRBJ1-5; 10 nucleotides align to TRBD1. V shed 2 bases, J shed 7 bases, and the junction held 8 bases outside the gene matches. The CDR3 has 16 residues. CDR1 and CDR2 (germline): SGHTA, FQGNSA. CDR3 loop: CASSLTWTGGGQPQHF. The CDR3 nucleotides are TGTGCCAGCAGCTTAACTTGGACAGGGGGAGGGCAGCCCCAGCATTTT. Based on the CDR3 plus reference TRBV7-2 and TRBJ1-5, the full variable domain is GAGVSQSPSNKVTEKGKDVELRCDPISGHTALYWYRQSLGQGLEFLIYFQGNSAPDKSGLPSDRFSAERTGGSVSTLTIQRTQQEDSAVYLCASSLTWTGGGQPQHFGDGTRLSIL.

The gene calls are TRBV30 and TRBJ1-1; maybe TRBD1 (5 bases). CDR1 is GTSNPN, CDR2 SVGIG, per germline (reference sequence). This CDR3 region has 15 residues. V lost 2 bases and J lost 0, with 13 bases in between. CDR3 bases: TGTGCCTGGAGTCCCCGCTCAGGGATGAACACTGAAGCTTTCTTT. Translated: CAWSPRSGMNTEAFF.

V and J are TRBV7-9 and TRBJ2-3; 10 bases line up with TRBD2. V gave up 5 bases and J gave up 4 bases; unmatched junction bases: 6. The CDR3 is 15 residues long. Germline V gene lookup returns CDR1 SEHNR and CDR2 FQNEAQ (reference sequence). The CDR3 nucleotides are TGTGCCAGCAGCCCACTAGCGGGAAGGTCAGATACGCAGTATTTT. Translation: CASSPLAGRSDTQYF.

This chain links TRBV5-1 with TRBJ2-1; TRBD2 aligns across 7 bases. CDR3 size: 15 residues. Per the germline V gene, CDR1 is SGHRS and CDR2 is YFSETQ. The trim removed 0 bases at V and 6 bases at J, leaving 6 bases unmatched. This CDR3 is CASSLASAGVNEQFF. The CDR3 region has the DNA TGCGCCAGCAGCTTGGCCTCGGCGGGGGTCAATGAGCAGTTCTTC.

This sequence joins TRBV5-6 and TRBJ2-3; tentatively, D is TRBD1 (5 bases). The CDR3 runs 12 residues. Trimming shortened V by 5 bases and J by 9 bases, and 13 bases separated the two germline ends. The germline V gene encodes CDR1 SGHDT and CDR2 YYEEEE. The CDR3 bases are TGTGCCAGCAGGACCATAGGGGAAACGCAGTATTTT. Its translation: CASRTIGETQYF.

The gene calls are TRBV7-2 and TRBJ1-2; D unresolved. V was trimmed by 2 bases and J by 2 bases, leaving 9 bases between them. The CDR3 is made up of 14 amino acids. Germline assignment: CDR1 SGHTA and CDR2 FQGNSA. In DNA, the CDR3 is TGTGCCAGCAGCTTAACCGTCGGGAACTATGGCTACACCTTC. Its translation is CASSLTVGNYGYTF.

Regarding this clone: This CDR3 is also generated by other DNA sequences in the sample. The chain recombines TRBV18 with TRBJ1-1, with unresolved D. CDR3 size: 13 residues. The V end lost 2 bases, the J end lost 1 base, and 5 bases lay between the germline ends. Germline lookup yields CDR1 KGHSH and CDR2 LQKENI. The chain's CDR3 is CASSPGRNTEAFF. CDR3 bases: TGTGCCAGCTCACCAGGCAGGAACACTGAAGCTTTCTTT.

The V gene is TRBV5-1, the J gene TRBJ2-3; D gene unclear. The ends were cut back, 5 bases at V and 3 bases at J, with 7 bases in the middle. CDR3 length: 12 amino acids. Per the germline V gene, CDR1 is SGHRS and CDR2 is YFSETQ. The CDR3 DNA is TGCGCCAGCAGGCACTATACAGATACGCAGTATTTT. Amino acids: CASRHYTDTQYF.

V gene TRBV6-2 or TRBV6-3 combines with J gene TRBJ2-2, with TRBD2 matching 10 bases. This CDR3 comprises 15 residues. Germline V gives CDR1 MNHEY, CDR2 SVGEGT. V lost 4 bases to trimming and J lost 5 bases; unmatched junction nucleotides: 4. The CDR3 coding sequence is TGTGCCAGCAGTTCTAGCGGGAGATCGACCGGGGAGCTGTTTTTT. Translated, it gives CASSSSGRSTGELFF.